This TCR beta chain was observed in a study of Graves' ophthalmopathy and Graves' hyperthyroidism. The trim removed 5 bases at V and 8 bases at J, leaving 9 bases unmatched. This CDR3 has 15 residues. Germline V gene sequence: CDR1 LNHDA, CDR2 SQIVND (reference sequence). A few counts support this clonotype. CDR3 regions of TCR beta were amplified from RNA transcripts. First-round RT-PCR used HTBI primers; second-round multiplex PCR followed. TCRdb independently ran MiXCR on the multiplex PCR reads; one entry per CDR3 protein. The sample lists roughly 410,000 distinct CDR3 sequences, approximately 15% seen once, with 5.5% to 7% in the top ten.

The rearrangement uses TRBV19 and TRBJ2-2; 9 nucleotides agree with TRBD1. Material: peripheral blood. This receptor was obtained from a woman aged 18-29 years with stable Graves' hyperthyroidism. CDR3 coding DNA: TGTGCCAGTAGTTTTGGGACAGGGAATTTAGGGGAGCTGTTTTTT. Protein product: CASSFGTGNLGELFF.